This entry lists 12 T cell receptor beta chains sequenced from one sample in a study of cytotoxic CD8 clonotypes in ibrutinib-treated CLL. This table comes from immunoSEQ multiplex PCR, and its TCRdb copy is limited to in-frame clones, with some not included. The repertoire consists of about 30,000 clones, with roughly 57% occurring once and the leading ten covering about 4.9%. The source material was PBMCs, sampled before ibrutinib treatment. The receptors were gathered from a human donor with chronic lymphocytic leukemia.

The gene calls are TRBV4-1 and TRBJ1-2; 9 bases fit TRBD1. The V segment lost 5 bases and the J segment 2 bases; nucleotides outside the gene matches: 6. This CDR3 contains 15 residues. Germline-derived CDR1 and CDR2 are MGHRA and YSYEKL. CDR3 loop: CASSSTGGSNYGYTF. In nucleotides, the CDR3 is TGCGCCAGCAGCTCCACAGGGGGCTCGAACTATGGCTACACCTTC.

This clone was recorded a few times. The DNA for the CDR3 is TGTGCCAGCAGTGATGACGGGACAGCTAACTATGGCTACACCTTC. Translated, it gives CASSDDGTANYGYTF. V is TRBV2 and J is TRBJ1-2; 7 nucleotides align to TRBD1. This CDR3 spans 15 amino acids. J was trimmed by 0 bases and V by 3 bases; bases with no gene match: 4. The germline V gene has CDR1 SNHLY and CDR2 FYNNEI.

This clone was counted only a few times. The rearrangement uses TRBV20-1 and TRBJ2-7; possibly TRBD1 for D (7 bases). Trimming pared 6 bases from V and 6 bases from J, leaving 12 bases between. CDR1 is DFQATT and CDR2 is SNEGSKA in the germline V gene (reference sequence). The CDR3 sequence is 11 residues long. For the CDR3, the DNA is TGCAGTGCGCACCAGGGGGGCGAGCAGTACTTC. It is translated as CSAHQGGEQYF.

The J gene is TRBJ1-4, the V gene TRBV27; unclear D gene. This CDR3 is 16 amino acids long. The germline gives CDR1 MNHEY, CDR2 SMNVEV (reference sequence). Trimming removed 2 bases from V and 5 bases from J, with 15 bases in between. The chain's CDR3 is CASSLTGAGKNEKLFF. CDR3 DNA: TGTGCCAGCAGTTTAACGGGTGCGGGAAAAAATGAAAAACTGTTTTTT.

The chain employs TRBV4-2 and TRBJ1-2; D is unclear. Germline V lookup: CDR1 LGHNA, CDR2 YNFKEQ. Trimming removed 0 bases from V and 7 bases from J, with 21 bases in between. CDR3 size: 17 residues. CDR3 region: CASSQESALHYYFGYTF. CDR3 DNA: TGTGCCAGCAGCCAAGAGTCCGCTCTCCACTACTATTTTGGCTACACCTTC.

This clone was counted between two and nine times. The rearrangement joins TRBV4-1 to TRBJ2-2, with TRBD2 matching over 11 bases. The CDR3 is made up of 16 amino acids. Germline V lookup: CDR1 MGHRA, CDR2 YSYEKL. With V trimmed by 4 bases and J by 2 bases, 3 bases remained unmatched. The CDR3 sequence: CASSLRLAGNTGELFF. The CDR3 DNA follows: TGCGCCAGCAGCCTGCGACTAGCGGGAAACACCGGGGAGCTGTTTTTT.

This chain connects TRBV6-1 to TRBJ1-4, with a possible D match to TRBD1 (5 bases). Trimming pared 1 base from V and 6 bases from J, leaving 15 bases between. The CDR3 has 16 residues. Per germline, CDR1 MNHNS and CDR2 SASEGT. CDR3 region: CASSEEGWTSYEKLFF. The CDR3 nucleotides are TGTGCCAGCAGTGAAGAGGGGTGGACCTCTTATGAAAAACTGTTTTTT.

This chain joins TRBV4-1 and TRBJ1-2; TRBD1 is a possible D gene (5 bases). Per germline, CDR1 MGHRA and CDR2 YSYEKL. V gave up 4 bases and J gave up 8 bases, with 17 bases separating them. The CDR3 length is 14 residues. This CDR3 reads CASSRPQGRTGYTF. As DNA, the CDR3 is TGCGCCAGCAGCCGGCCGCAGGGCCGGACCGGCTACACCTTC.

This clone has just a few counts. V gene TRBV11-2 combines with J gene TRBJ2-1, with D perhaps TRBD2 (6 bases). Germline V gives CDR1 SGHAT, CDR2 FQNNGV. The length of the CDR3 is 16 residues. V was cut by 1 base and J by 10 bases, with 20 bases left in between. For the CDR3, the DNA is TGTGCCAGCAGCTTAGCTACGACCGGGACTGGCGGAGAGCAGTTCTTC. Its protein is CASSLATTGTGGEQFF.

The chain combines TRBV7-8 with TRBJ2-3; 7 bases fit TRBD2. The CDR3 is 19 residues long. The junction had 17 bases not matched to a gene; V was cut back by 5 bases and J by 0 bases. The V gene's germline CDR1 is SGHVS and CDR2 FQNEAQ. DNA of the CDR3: TGTGCCAGCAGCCCAGAAGTACTAGCGTCCTTGACTAGCACAGATACGCAGTATTTT. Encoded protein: CASSPEVLASLTSTDTQYF. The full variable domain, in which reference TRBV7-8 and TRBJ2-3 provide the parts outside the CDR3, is GAGVSQSPRYKVAKRGQDVALRCDPISGHVSLFWYQQALGQGPEFLTYFQNEAQLDKSGLPSDRFFAERPEGSVSTLKIQRTQQEDSAVYLCASSPEVLASLTSTDTQYFGPGTRLTVL.

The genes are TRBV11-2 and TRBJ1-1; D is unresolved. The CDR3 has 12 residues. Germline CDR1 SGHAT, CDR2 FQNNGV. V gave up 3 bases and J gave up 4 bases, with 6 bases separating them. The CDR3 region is CASSFLSTEAFF. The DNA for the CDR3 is TGTGCCAGCAGCTTTTTGTCCACTGAAGCTTTCTTT.

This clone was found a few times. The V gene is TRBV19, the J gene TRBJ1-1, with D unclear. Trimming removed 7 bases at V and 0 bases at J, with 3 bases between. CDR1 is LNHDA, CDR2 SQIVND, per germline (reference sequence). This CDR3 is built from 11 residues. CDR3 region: CASKVNTEAFF. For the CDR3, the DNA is TGTGCCAGTAAGGTGAACACTGAAGCTTTCTTT. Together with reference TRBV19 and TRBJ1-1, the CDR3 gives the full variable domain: DGGITQSPKYLFRKEGQNVTLSCEQNLNHDAMYWYRQDPGQGLRLIYYSQIVNDFQKGDIAEGYSVSREKKESFPLTVTSAQKNPTAFYLCASKVNTEAFFGQGTRLTVV.